These 11 T cell receptor beta chains came from one sample sequenced in a study of Ad26.COV2.S vaccination and SARS-CoV-2 variants. Here immunoSEQ multiplex PCR was the method, and the copy in TCRdb shows in-frame clones only, minus some. The repertoire holds 120,000 to 150,000 clones, with about nine tenths as singletons. The input for sequencing was peripheral blood, taken after recovery from COVID-19. These TCRs come from a human donor who had recovered from COVID-19.

This clone was detected only a few times. This sequence joins TRBV20-1 and TRBJ2-6; tentative D call: TRBD2 (7 bases). The V gene's germline CDR1 is DFQATT and CDR2 SNEGSKA (reference sequence). V lost 5 bases to trimming and J lost 4 bases, with 15 bases between them. The CDR3 loop spans 15 amino acids. The CDR3 sequence is CSARAGGRGANVLTF. The CDR3 nucleotides are TGCAGTGCTCGTGCCGGGGGGCGCGGGGCCAACGTCCTGACTTTC.

This clone was seen at least ten times. The V call is TRBV7-6, the J call TRBJ2-7, with unresolved D. The CDR3 extends over 14 amino acids. Germline V CDR1 and CDR2: SGHVS, FNYEAQ. Trimming took 5 bases from V and 1 from J, leaving 12 bases between them. The CDR3 DNA is TGTGCCAGCAGCCAACAGATCACTTCCTACGAGCAGTACTTC. It yields the protein CASSQQITSYEQYF.

This chain uses TRBV5-1 with TRBJ2-2, with a possible D match to TRBD1 (6 bases). The V gene's germline CDR1 is SGHRS and CDR2 YFSETQ. V lost 5 bases and J lost 0, with 8 bases in between. This CDR3 has 14 residues. The CDR3 coding sequence is TGCGCCAGCAGTTGGGACACGAACACCGGGGAGCTGTTTTTT. Translating it yields CASSWDTNTGELFF. The variable domain in full, completed from reference TRBV5-1 and TRBJ2-2, reads KAGVTQTPRYLIKTRGQQVTLSCSPISGHRSVSWYQQTPGQGLQFLFEYFSETQRNKGNFPGRFSGRQFSNSRSEMNVSTLELGDSALYLCASSWDTNTGELFFGEGSRLTVL.

V is TRBV28 and J is TRBJ2-5; either TRBD1 or TRBD2 may fit D (6 bases each). The germline V gene encodes CDR1 MDHEN and CDR2 SYDVKM. CDR3 size: 14 residues. Trimming stripped 2 bases from V and 2 bases from J, with 9 bases between. The CDR3 reads CASSLGGRQETQYF. Here the CDR3 DNA reads TGTGCCAGCAGTTTAGGGGGGCGGCAAGAGACCCAGTACTTC.

This chain connects TRBV5-1 to TRBJ2-7, with 7 bases matching TRBD2. Germline V gene data show CDR1 as SGHRS and CDR2 as YFSETQ. This CDR3 has 13 residues. V lost 4 bases and J lost 4; bases outside the gene matches: 5. CDR3 in DNA: TGCGCCAGCAGCGGGGGGGTCGTTTACGAGCAGTACTTC. Encoded protein: CASSGGVVYEQYF.

The V gene is TRBV5-1, the J gene TRBJ2-3; D not certain. Trimming took 0 bases from V and 4 from J, leaving 6 bases between them. Looked up from germline, CDR1 is SGHRS and CDR2 is YFSETQ. The CDR3 covers 13 residues. The CDR3 DNA reads TGCGCCAGCAGCTTGGGCGGCGCAGATACGCAGTATTTT. This encodes CASSLGGADTQYF.

V and J are TRBV7-2 and TRBJ1-1; D is possibly TRBD1 (5 bases). V was trimmed by 1 base and J by 8 bases, leaving 11 bases between them. This CDR3 is built from 13 residues. Germline V lookup: CDR1 SGHTA, CDR2 FQGNSA. The CDR3 DNA reads as TGTGCCAGCAGCTTAGTTTGGACAATGGAAGCTTTCTTT. Protein: CASSLVWTMEAFF.

The chain uses TRBV4-3 and TRBJ2-2; perhaps TRBD1 as D (6 bases). Germline-derived CDR1 and CDR2 are LGHNA and YSLEER. The germline V and J ends were trimmed by 4 bases and 0 bases, with 6 bases remaining between them. The CDR3 runs 14 residues. The CDR3 DNA is TGCGCCAGCAGCCGACAGGCGAACACCGGGGAGCTGTTTTTT. This sequence encodes CASSRQANTGELFF.

The chain links TRBV30 to TRBJ1-5; 7 positions agree with TRBD1. Germline values: CDR1 GTSNPN, CDR2 SVGIG (reference sequence). This CDR3 region has 16 residues. Germline trimming cut 2 bases from V and 7 bases from J; bases unmatched to any gene: 14. The CDR3 spells CAWSTTGQLNLQPQHF. DNA of the CDR3: TGTGCCTGGAGTACGACGGGACAGTTGAATTTACAGCCCCAGCATTTT.

V gene TRBV28 combines with J gene TRBJ2-7; 8 bases agree with TRBD1. With 8 bases clipped from V and 4 bases from J, the junction kept 10 bases outside the gene matches. Looked up from germline, CDR1 is MDHEN and CDR2 is SYDVKM. The CDR3 sequence is 14 residues long. The CDR3 is CASRPTGGFYEQYF. The DNA of the CDR3 is TGTGCCAGCCGGCCTACAGGGGGTTTTTACGAGCAGTACTTC.

This clone came up a few times. The J gene is TRBJ2-5, the V gene TRBV19; D is perhaps TRBD1 (6 bases). Per the germline V gene, CDR1 is LNHDA and CDR2 is SQIVND (reference sequence). V gave up 5 bases and J gave up 3 bases, with 19 bases separating them. This CDR3 region has 16 residues. The CDR3 protein is CASSQAGQGFEETQYF. In nucleotides, the CDR3 is TGTGCCAGTAGTCAAGCCGGGCAGGGGTTCGAAGAGACCCAGTACTTC.